The 20 T cell receptor beta chains given below trace back to one sample, sequenced in a study of T cells in Graves' hyperthyroidism and ophthalmopathy. Amplified regions were TCR beta CDR3 sequences from RNA transcripts. With the HTBI primer set, the TCR CDR3 went through a first round of RT-PCR. TCRdb re-analysed the multiplex PCR reads in MiXCR, keeping a single row per CDR3 protein. The sample has about 400,000 distinct CDR3 sequences, approximately 15% seen once. Material: blood. Every receptor here comes from a woman between 18 and 29 years old with Graves' hyperthyroidism that later progressed to Graves' ophthalmopathy.

This clonotype was seen many times. Relative to the germline gene, one junction end is altered; a read error may explain this. This chain connects TRBV28 to TRBJ1-4; no clear D gene. The length of the CDR3 is 17 residues. Looked up from germline, CDR1 is MDHEN and CDR2 is SYDVKM. The CDR3 DNA reads TGTGCCAGCAGTTCCCCACCCCTCCAGGAGACGAATGGAAAACTGTTTTTT. Its protein is CASSSPPLQETNGKLFF.

In its sample, this clonotype was seen many times. One end of the junction does not line up with germline, which may come from a read error. This chain joins TRBV12-3 or TRBV12-4 and TRBJ2-7; TRBD2 matches 9 bases. The CDR3 totals 15 residues. The chain's CDR3 is CASRLAGATPSEQYF. Here the CDR3 DNA reads TGTGCCAGCAGATTAGCGGGAGCTACTCCTAGCGAGCAGTACTTC.

Only a few counts were recorded for this clonotype. The chain recombines TRBV5-1 with TRBJ2-2, with D hard to call. The germline CDR1 and CDR2 sequences are SGHRS and YFSETQ. With 3 bases removed from V and 0 bases from J, the gap between germline ends came to 9 bases. The CDR3 has 15 amino acids. The CDR3 reads CASSSDPANTGELFF. The CDR3 coding sequence is TGCGCCAGCAGCTCCGATCCAGCGAACACCGGGGAGCTGTTTTTT.

The chain combines TRBV6-1 with TRBJ2-1; TRBD1 aligns across 12 bases. The CDR3 totals 15 residues. With 5 bases clipped from V and 9 bases from J, the junction kept 8 bases outside the gene matches. Germline assignment: CDR1 MNHNS and CDR2 SASEGT. CDR3 residues: CASSRPGQGAVEQFF. In DNA form, the CDR3 reads TGTGCCAGCAGTCGTCCGGGACAGGGGGCGGTTGAGCAGTTCTTC.

The chain carries TRBV20-1 and TRBJ2-1, with D uncertain. Looked up from germline, CDR1 is DFQATT and CDR2 is SNEGSKA (reference sequence). The V end was cut by 2 bases, the J end by 0 bases, with 14 bases between. The CDR3 contains 16 residues. The CDR3, as DNA: TGCAGTGCTAGACCCTCCGAAGGTGGCTCCTACAATGAGCAGTTCTTC. This encodes CSARPSEGGSYNEQFF.

The chain is built from TRBV19 and TRBJ2-7, with a tentative D call TRBD2 (5 bases). V lost 3 bases and J 4 bases, leaving 10 bases between the germline ends. This CDR3 comprises 13 residues. Germline assignment: CDR1 LNHDA and CDR2 SQIVND (reference sequence). DNA for the CDR3: TGTGCCAGTAGTATCGGTCCGGGATACGAGCAGTACTTC. Its protein product is CASSIGPGYEQYF.

Regarding this clonotype: One end of the junction varies from germline; a read error may be responsible. V is TRBV3-1 and J is TRBJ2-2, with 8 positions matching TRBD1. The CDR3 is made up of 17 amino acids. Germline values: CDR1 LGHDT, CDR2 YNNKEL (reference sequence). The CDR3 DNA follows: TGCGCCAGCAGAGACTTAGCCCCAGGGGGCGGCCCCGGGGAGCTGTTTTTT. Protein: CASRDLAPGGGPGELFF.

The J gene is TRBJ2-2, the V gene TRBV7-9; 7 nucleotides agree with TRBD1. This CDR3 is 13 amino acids long. Germline assignment: CDR1 SEHNR and CDR2 FQNEAQ (reference sequence). The CDR3 sequence: CAVPTGPFGELFF. CDR3 sequence (DNA): TGTGCAGTACCGACAGGGCCTTTCGGGGAGCTGTTTTTT.

The table lists this clonotype with many counts. The genes are TRBV7-3 and TRBJ2-7; TRBD2 might be the D (6 bases). This CDR3 has 15 amino acids. Germline lookup yields CDR1 SGHTA and CDR2 FQGTGA. V was shortened by 5 bases and J by 6 bases, with 20 bases between the two germline ends. The CDR3, as DNA: TGTGCCAGCAGCCCCGCCGGGACTCGGAGAACCGAGCAGTACTTC. As protein: CASSPAGTRRTEQYF.

The table lists this clonotype with many counts. V usage is TRBV7-9 and J usage is TRBJ1-2; D unclear. Trimming shortened V by 5 bases and J by 1 base, and 11 bases separated the two germline ends. CDR1 SEHNR and CDR2 FQNEAQ come from the germline V gene (reference sequence). The CDR3 is 14 residues long. The CDR3: CASSPPADNYGYTF. CDR3 sequence (DNA): TGTGCCAGCAGCCCCCCGGCAGATAACTATGGCTACACCTTC.

This chain joins TRBV12-3 or TRBV12-4 and TRBJ2-7, with TRBD2 identical over 12 bases. This CDR3 region has 17 residues. V shed 4 bases and J 2 bases; nucleotides not matched to a gene: 9. The CDR3 DNA reads TGTGCCAGCAGTTCCGGGACTAGCGGGCTTAGGCCCTACGAGCAGTACTTC. This translates into CASSSGTSGLRPYEQYF.

This clonotype was seen ten or more times. The chain employs TRBV6-2 or TRBV6-3 and TRBJ2-3; D call uncertain. The length of the CDR3 is 15 residues. Looked up from germline, CDR1 is MNHEY and CDR2 is SVGEGT. The V gene lost 4 bases and the J gene lost 0 bases, with 11 bases spanning the gap. The CDR3 coding sequence is TGTGCCAGCAGTTCCGACGGTCCTAGCACAGATACGCAGTATTTT. Translated, it gives CASSSDGPSTDTQYF.

The chain employs TRBV20-1 and TRBJ2-7, with unresolved D. Germline V lookup: CDR1 DFQATT, CDR2 SNEGSKA (reference sequence). V was trimmed by 3 bases and J by 3 bases, leaving 12 bases between them. The CDR3 length is 13 residues. CDR3 sequence: CSASLLQLYEQYF. The CDR3 region has the DNA TGCAGTGCTAGCCTACTGCAACTCTACGAGCAGTACTTC.

The genes are TRBV7-9 and TRBJ1-1; 8 bases are a match to TRBD1. This CDR3 contains 15 residues. V shed 5 bases and J 4 bases; nucleotides not matched to a gene: 9. Germline V CDR1 and CDR2: SEHNR, FQNEAQ (reference sequence). This chain's CDR3 is CASSAGQGVSTEAFF. As DNA, the CDR3 is TGTGCCAGCAGCGCAGGACAGGGCGTGAGCACTGAAGCTTTCTTT. Complete variable domain (other parts from reference TRBV7-9 and TRBJ1-1): DTGVSQNPRHKITKRGQNVTFRCDPISEHNRLYWYRQTLGQGPEFLTYFQNEAQLEKSRLLSDRFSAERPKGSFSTLEIQRTEQGDSAMYLCASSAGQGVSTEAFFGQGTRLTVV.

This clonotype occurred a few times. Being one base from a much bigger clone, this may be a read error. V and J are TRBV6-2 or TRBV6-3 and TRBJ2-7; 8 positions agree with TRBD1. The CDR3 consists of 12 residues. CDR1 and CDR2 from the germline V gene are MNHEY and SVGEGT. The ends lost 8 bases at V and 2 bases at J; junction bases unmatched: 2. CDR3 sequence reads: CASLDRAYEQYF. CDR3 coding DNA: TGTGCCAGCCTGGACAGGGCCTACGAGCAGTACTTC.

This clonotype has only a few counts. V and J are TRBV7-9 and TRBJ2-5; D call uncertain. Trimming pared 1 base from V and 13 bases from J, leaving 10 bases between. The CDR3 extends over 11 amino acids. Germline lookup yields CDR1 SEHNR and CDR2 FQNEAQ (reference sequence). DNA for the CDR3: TGTGCCAGCAGCTTAGGGAGCTCCCCGTACTTC. It encodes CASSLGSSPYF.

This clonotype occurred many times. The CDR3 region has the DNA TGTGCCAGCAGCTTAACCCTCACACGGGAGGCACACTACAATGAGCAGTTCTTC. Encoded protein: CASSLTLTREAHYNEQFF. The rearrangement joins TRBV7-9 to TRBJ2-1; 7 bases are shared with TRBD2. The V gene end was trimmed by 2 bases and the J gene end by 3 bases; junction bases not matched to a gene: 13. CDR1 and CDR2 from the germline V gene are SEHNR and FQNEAQ (reference sequence). The CDR3 extends over 18 amino acids.

This clonotype was detected many times. This chain uses TRBV7-9 with TRBJ2-3, with TRBD2 identical over 11 bases. J gave up 5 bases and V 1 base, and 5 bases lay outside the gene matches. Looked up from germline, CDR1 is SEHNR and CDR2 is FQNEAQ (reference sequence). CDR3 length: 16 amino acids. CDR3 sequence reads: CASSLVAGGPGDTQYF. CDR3 sequence (DNA): TGTGCCAGCAGCTTAGTAGCGGGAGGGCCGGGAGATACGCAGTATTTT.

This clonotype showed up many times. The chain has TRBV7-2 and TRBJ2-3, with a possible D match to TRBD1 (7 bases). Trimming stripped 6 bases from V and 0 bases from J, with 16 bases between. The CDR3 is 16 residues long. The V gene's germline CDR1 is SGHTA and CDR2 FQGNSA. CDR3 sequence: CASSKGAGTSTDTQYF. The CDR3 region has the DNA TGTGCCAGCAGTAAGGGGGCGGGAACGAGCACAGATACGCAGTATTTT. Full variable domain (missing parts from reference TRBV7-2 and TRBJ2-3): GAGVSQSPSNKVTEKGKDVELRCDPISGHTALYWYRQSLGQGLEFLIYFQGNSAPDKSGLPSDRFSAERTGGSVSTLTIQRTQQEDSAVYLCASSKGAGTSTDTQYFGPGTRLTVL.

V gene TRBV5-4 combines with J gene TRBJ2-5; D is ambiguous. The CDR3 totals 14 residues. Trimming pared 0 bases from V and 1 base from J, leaving 7 bases between. CDR1 is SGHNT, CDR2 YYREEE, per germline (reference sequence). The CDR3 here is CASSLVGSQETQYF. CDR3 nucleotide sequence: TGTGCCAGCAGCTTGGTGGGCTCCCAAGAGACCCAGTACTTC.